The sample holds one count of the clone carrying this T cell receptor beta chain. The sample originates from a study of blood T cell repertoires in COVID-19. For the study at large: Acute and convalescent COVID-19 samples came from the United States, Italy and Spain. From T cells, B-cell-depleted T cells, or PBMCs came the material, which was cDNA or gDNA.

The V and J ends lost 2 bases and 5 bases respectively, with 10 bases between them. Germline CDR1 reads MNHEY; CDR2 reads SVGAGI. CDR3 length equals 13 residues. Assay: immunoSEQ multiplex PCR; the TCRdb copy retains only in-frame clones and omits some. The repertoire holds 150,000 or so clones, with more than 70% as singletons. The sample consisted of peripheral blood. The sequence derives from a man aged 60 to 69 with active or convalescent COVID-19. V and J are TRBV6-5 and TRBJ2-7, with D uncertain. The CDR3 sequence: CASSYGPKNEQYF. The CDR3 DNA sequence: TGTGCCAGCAGTTACGGCCCAAAGAACGAGCAGTACTTC.